This T cell receptor beta chain was obtained from a study of blood T cell repertoires in COVID-19. Whole-study context: Samples of COVID-19 (acute and convalescent) were obtained from the United States, Italy and Spain. Sources were T cells, B-cell-depleted T cells, or PBMCs; the material itself was cDNA or gDNA.

In the study's own analysis: The authors estimated nucleated cell counts from reference gene primer amplification. Generated by immunoSEQ multiplex PCR, the TCRdb table keeps only in-frame clones and is missing some. From that table come the V and J calls and clone size; the DNA was used to work out D and trimming. The sample holds around 200,000 clones, about 85% seen once. The V segment lost 4 bases and the J segment 5 bases; nucleotides outside the gene matches: 7. CDR1 SGHKS and CDR2 YYEKEE come from the germline V gene (reference sequence). The length of the CDR3 is 14 residues. Participant ages covered about 18 to 89 years across 24 US areas.

Sample: PBMCs or T cells enriched from blood (not recorded which). The chain couples TRBV5-5 to TRBJ2-7; 9 nucleotides line up with TRBD1. This receptor was identified in a man aged 40-49 years who had recovered from COVID-19. The CDR3 DNA reads as TGTGCCAGCAGCCCGACAGGGGGTACGCACGAGCAGTACTTC. Its translation: CASSPTGGTHEQYF. Drawing the rest from reference TRBV5-5 and TRBJ2-7, the complete variable domain is DAGVTQSPTHLIKTRGQQVTLRCSPISGHKSVSWYQQVLGQGPQFIFQYYEKEERGRGNFPDRFSARQFPNYSSELNVNALLLGDSALYLCASSPTGGTHEQYFGPGTRLTVT.